The 16 T cell receptor beta chains given below trace back to one sample, sequenced in a study of T cell responses to AZD1222 COVID-19 vaccine. The protocol was immunoSEQ multiplex PCR, while the TCRdb copy is restricted to in-frame clones and leaves out a portion. The table lists roughly 130,000 clones, about nine tenths of them singletons. The specimen comprised peripheral blood, sampled on day 0 of AZD1222 vaccination. All receptors come from an adult in good health.

The J gene is TRBJ1-2, the V gene TRBV19; no definite D call. This CDR3 is built from 13 residues. Between the trimmed V and J ends, which lost 3 bases and 4 bases, there was a span of 9 bases. Germline V gives CDR1 LNHDA, CDR2 SQIVND (reference sequence). The CDR3 here is CASSITQAYGYTF. CDR3 sequence (DNA): TGTGCCAGTAGTATCACCCAGGCCTATGGCTACACCTTC.

The genes are TRBV2 and TRBJ1-2; the D gene is possibly TRBD1 (6 bases). There are 14 residues in the CDR3. The ends were cut back, 4 bases at V and 0 bases at J, with 9 bases in the middle. Germline V CDR1 and CDR2: SNHLY, FYNNEI. The CDR3 loop reads CASSVNRANYGYTF. CDR3 sequence (DNA): TGTGCCAGCAGTGTCAACAGGGCTAACTATGGCTACACCTTC.

This clone has a single count. J is TRBJ2-3 and V is TRBV7-8; the D is unclear. Germline V gene sequence: CDR1 SGHVS, CDR2 FQNEAQ. The CDR3 runs 13 residues. V was cut by 2 bases and J by 4 bases, with 7 bases left in between. CDR3 region: CASSLPPADTQYF. DNA for the CDR3: TGTGCCAGCAGCTTACCCCCAGCAGATACGCAGTATTTT. Combining the CDR3 with reference TRBV7-8 and TRBJ2-3 gives the whole variable domain GAGVSQSPRYKVAKRGQDVALRCDPISGHVSLFWYQQALGQGPEFLTYFQNEAQLDKSGLPSDRFFAERPEGSVSTLKIQRTQQEDSAVYLCASSLPPADTQYFGPGTRLTVL.

The rearrangement joins TRBV9 to TRBJ2-3; 8 bases map to TRBD2. Trimming cost V 0 bases and J 2 bases; bases outside gene matches: 5. In germline, CDR1 is SGDLS, CDR2 YYNGEE. This CDR3 has 16 amino acids. The DNA of the CDR3 is TGTGCCAGCAGCGTAGCCGGGACTAGGTCCACAGATACGCAGTATTTT. It is translated as CASSVAGTRSTDTQYF.

V and J are TRBV19 and TRBJ1-2; TRBD1 matches at 9 bases. The CDR3 covers 14 residues. V lost 4 bases and J lost 5; bases outside the gene matches: 5. Germline-derived CDR1 and CDR2 are LNHDA and SQIVND (reference sequence). The CDR3 DNA reads TGTGCCAGTAGTACCGGGACAGGGTTGTATGGCTACACCTTC. Amino acids: CASSTGTGLYGYTF.

The rearrangement uses TRBV19 and TRBJ1-3; D gene unclear. The CDR3 is 14 amino acids. Germline values: CDR1 LNHDA, CDR2 SQIVND (reference sequence). V shed 9 bases and J shed 0 bases, with 12 bases lying between them. CDR3 DNA sequence: TGTGCCAGCAGCACAGTGACCTCTGGAAACACCATATATTTT. This codes for CASSTVTSGNTIYF.

The table lists this clone with a count of one. V gene TRBV9 combines with J gene TRBJ1-1; 9 bases line up with TRBD1. The CDR3 contains 13 residues. V lost 0 bases, J lost 10 bases, and 4 bases stayed unmatched. Germline-derived CDR1 and CDR2 are SGDLS and YYNGEE. The CDR3 DNA reads as TGTGCCAGCAGCGTAGGGACAGGGGAGAGAGCTTTCTTT. This codes for CASSVGTGERAFF.

J is TRBJ1-1 and V is TRBV2, with 8 positions matching TRBD1. Germline V gene lookup returns CDR1 SNHLY and CDR2 FYNNEI. This CDR3 comprises 14 residues. Germline trimming cut 2 bases from V and 6 bases from J; bases unmatched to any gene: 5. The CDR3 here is CASSETGGVAEAFF. In DNA, the CDR3 is TGTGCCAGCAGTGAAACAGGGGGAGTTGCTGAAGCTTTCTTT.

This clone was detected ten times or more. The chain couples TRBV10-3 to TRBJ1-5; 7 bases are shared with TRBD1. J lost 0 bases, V lost 10 bases, and 6 bases had no gene match. CDR3 length: 14 residues. Germline assignment: CDR1 ENHRY and CDR2 SYGVKD. The CDR3 sequence: CASGTADSNQPQHF. DNA of the CDR3: TGTGCCAGCGGGACAGCCGATAGCAATCAGCCCCAGCATTTT.

The chain carries TRBV7-9 and TRBJ1-3; D unresolved. Germline CDR1 is SEHNR and CDR2 is FQNEAQ (reference sequence). The CDR3 loop spans 13 amino acids. The V end lost 5 bases, the J end lost 4 bases, and 9 bases lay between the germline ends. CDR3 sequence (DNA): TGTGCCAGCAGCCCAACACAAGGAAACACCATATATTTT. It codes for CASSPTQGNTIYF.

The chain joins TRBV27 to TRBJ2-2; no clear D. V lost 3 bases and J 0 bases, leaving 8 bases between the germline ends. Germline V gene data show CDR1 as MNHEY and CDR2 as SMNVEV (reference sequence). This CDR3 is built from 15 residues. CDR3 coding DNA: TGTGCCAGCAGTTTCGGCAGAACGAACACCGGGGAGCTGTTTTTT. This codes for CASSFGRTNTGELFF.

As regards this clone: A read error may produce the germline difference seen at one junction end. V and J are TRBV3-1 (or the pseudogene TRBV3-2) and TRBJ1-1, with 7 bases aligning to TRBD1. The germline V gene has CDR1 LGHDT and CDR2 YNNKEL (reference sequence). The CDR3 is 14 residues long. The CDR3 loop reads CASRQGGWNTEAFF. In DNA form, the CDR3 reads TGTGCCAGCAGACAAGGGGGCTGGAACACTGAAGCTTTCTTT.

This clone has more than one count but fewer than ten. The chain employs TRBV2 and TRBJ2-2; no definite D call. This CDR3 spans 14 amino acids. V lost 6 bases and J 3 bases, leaving 11 bases between the germline ends. Germline CDR1 and CDR2: SNHLY and FYNNEI. CDR3 amino acids: CASSPVPYTGELFF. Written as DNA, the CDR3 is TGTGCCAGCAGCCCCGTCCCCTACACCGGGGAGCTGTTTTTT.

The rearrangement uses TRBV25-1 and TRBJ2-1; 8 bases match TRBD1. Germline V gene lookup returns CDR1 MGHDK and CDR2 SYGVNS. The CDR3 contains 15 residues. V gave up 3 bases and J gave up 4 bases; unmatched junction bases: 5. CDR3 DNA sequence: TGTGCCAGCAGTGAGGCCCGGGACAGGTACAATGAGCAGTTCTTC. It translates to CASSEARDRYNEQFF.

J is TRBJ2-6 and V is TRBV3-1 (or the pseudogene TRBV3-2); tentatively, D is TRBD1 (6 bases). V dropped 0 bases and J dropped 0 bases, with 12 bases sitting between them. Germline values: CDR1 LGHDT, CDR2 YNNKEL (reference sequence). The CDR3 loop spans 18 amino acids. The DNA of the CDR3 is TGTGCCAGCAGCCAAGAAGGGACAAAGAGCTCTGGGGCCAACGTCCTGACTTTC. Translation gives CASSQEGTKSSGANVLTF.

The rearrangement uses TRBV7-9 and TRBJ2-7, with TRBD1 matching 7 bases. This CDR3 comprises 15 residues. Germline CDR1 SEHNR, CDR2 FQNEAQ (reference sequence). The junction had 9 bases not matched to a gene; V was cut back by 5 bases and J by 2 bases. Here the CDR3 reads CASSRTGQLTYEQYF. The CDR3 nucleotides are TGTGCCAGCAGCCGAACGGGACAGCTAACCTACGAGCAGTACTTC. Filled out from reference TRBV7-9 and TRBJ2-7, the complete variable domain reads DTGVSQNPRHKITKRGQNVTFRCDPISEHNRLYWYRQTLGQGPEFLTYFQNEAQLEKSRLLSDRFSAERPKGSFSTLEIQRTEQGDSAMYLCASSRTGQLTYEQYFGPGTRLTVT.